These 2 T cell receptor beta chains originate from one sample sequenced in a study of immune evolution from preneoplasia to lung adenocarcinoma. Sequencing used immunoSEQ multiplex PCR; TCRdb keeps in-frame clones, though not all of them. The top ten hold approximately 15% of the sample, which has approximately 6,100 clones, 65% to 80% seen once. The sample comprised FFPE adjacent normal lung tissue. Every receptor here comes from a person aged 65 to 85 with lung adenocarcinoma.

In DNA, the CDR3 is TGTGCCAGTAGCCCAGGGGACAGGGAATTTAATCAGCCCCAGCATTTT. This encodes CASSPGDREFNQPQHF. The gene calls are TRBV19 and TRBJ1-5; TRBD1 aligns across 9 bases. The CDR3 runs to 16 residues. Germline assignment: CDR1 LNHDA and CDR2 SQIVND (reference sequence). The trim removed 6 bases at V and 4 bases at J, leaving 10 bases unmatched.

CDR3 protein: CASARGGFGTGELFF. DNA of the CDR3: TGTGCCAGCGCCAGGGGGGGATTTGGGACCGGGGAGCTGTTTTTT. This chain connects TRBV7-2 to TRBJ2-2; D tentatively fits TRBD1 or TRBD2 (7 bases each). This CDR3 comprises 15 residues. The V gene lost 8 bases and the J gene lost 5 bases, with 18 bases spanning the gap. Germline V CDR1 and CDR2: SGHTA, FQGNSA.